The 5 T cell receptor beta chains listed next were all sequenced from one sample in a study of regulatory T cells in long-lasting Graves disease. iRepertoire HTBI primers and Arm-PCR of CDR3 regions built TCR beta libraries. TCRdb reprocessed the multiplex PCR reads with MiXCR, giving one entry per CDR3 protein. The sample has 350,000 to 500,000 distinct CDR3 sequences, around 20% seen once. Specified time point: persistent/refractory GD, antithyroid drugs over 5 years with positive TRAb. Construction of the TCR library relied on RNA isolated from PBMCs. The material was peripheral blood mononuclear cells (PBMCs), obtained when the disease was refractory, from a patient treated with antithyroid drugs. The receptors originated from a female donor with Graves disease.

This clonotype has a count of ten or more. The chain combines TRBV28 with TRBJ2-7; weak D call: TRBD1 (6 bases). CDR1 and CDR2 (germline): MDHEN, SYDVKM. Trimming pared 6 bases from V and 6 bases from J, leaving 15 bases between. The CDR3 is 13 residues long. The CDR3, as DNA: TGTGCCAGCAGCCCATCTACAGGGTTCGAGCAGTACTTC. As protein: CASSPSTGFEQYF.

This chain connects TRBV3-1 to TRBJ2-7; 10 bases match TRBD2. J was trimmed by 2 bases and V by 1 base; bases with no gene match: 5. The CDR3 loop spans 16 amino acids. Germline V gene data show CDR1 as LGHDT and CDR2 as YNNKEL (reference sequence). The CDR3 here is CASSQGLAGVAYEQYF. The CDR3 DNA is TGTGCCAGCAGCCAAGGTCTAGCGGGAGTGGCCTACGAGCAGTACTTC.

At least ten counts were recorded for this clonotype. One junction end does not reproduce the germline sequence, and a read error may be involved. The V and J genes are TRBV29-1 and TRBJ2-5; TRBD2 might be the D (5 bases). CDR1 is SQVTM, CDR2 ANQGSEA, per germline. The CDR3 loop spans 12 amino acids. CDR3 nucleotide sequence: TGCAGCGTTCAAGAGGGCGGGGAGACCCAGTACTTC. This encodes CSVQEGGETQYF.

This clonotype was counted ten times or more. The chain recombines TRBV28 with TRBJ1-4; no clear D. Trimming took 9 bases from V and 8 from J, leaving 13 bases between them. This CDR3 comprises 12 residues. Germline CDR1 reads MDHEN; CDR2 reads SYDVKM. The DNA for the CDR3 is TGTGCCAGTTCTCTCTATCGCGAAAAACTGTTTTTT. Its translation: CASSLYREKLFF.

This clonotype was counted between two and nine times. CDR3 sequence: CASSVGGSLNSPLHF. CDR3 DNA sequence: TGTGCCAGCAGCGTAGGAGGGAGTTTGAATTCACCCCTCCACTTT. The chain couples TRBV9 to TRBJ1-6; D is unresolved. The CDR3 contains 15 residues. From germline, CDR1 is SGDLS and CDR2 YYNGEE. The ends were cut back, 0 bases at V and 7 bases at J, with 11 bases in the middle. Looking up the rest from reference TRBV9 and TRBJ1-6 gives the full variable domain: DSGVTQTPKHLITATGQRVTLRCSPRSGDLSVYWYQQSLDQGLQFLIQYYNGEERAKGNILERFSAQQFPDLHSELNLSSLELGDSALYFCASSVGGSLNSPLHFGNGTRLTVT.